This T cell receptor (beta chain) was sequenced in a study of shared clonotypes between healthy human individuals. Study results and caveats: Since donors were few, the genetic and exposure-history diversity represented was limited. The study's rarefaction showed incomplete sorted-subset sequencing despite large depth. A reduction in generation probabilities was seen for non-shared clonotypes relative to those shared by all four donors.

With regard to this clone: The antigen is not known.

This CDR3 region has 15 residues. The V gene's germline CDR1 is SGHTA and CDR2 FQGNSA. With 6 bases clipped from V and 7 bases from J, the junction kept 11 bases outside the gene matches. Generated by immunoSEQ multiplex PCR, the TCRdb table keeps only in-frame clones and is missing some. Of some 2 million clones in the sample, 95% were seen once. Sequencing was carried out using naive CD4+ T cells sorted from blood. Documented subset: CD45RA+ positively selected. The chain is built from TRBV7-2 and TRBJ2-5, with 10 bases lining up with TRBD1. The clonotype was recovered from a man between 18 and 29 years old in good health. The CDR3 DNA sequence: TGTGCCAGCAGGGGCGGAGGGACAGGGGTTGGGACCCAGTACTTC. Protein sequence: CASRGGGTGVGTQYF.